This T cell receptor beta chain came from a study of blood T cell repertoires in COVID-19. The data were produced by immunoSEQ multiplex PCR, yet TCRdb's version contains in-frame clones alone and is incomplete. Of 100,000 or so clones detected, 70% to 90% appear once; the ten largest clones hold 10% to 15%. The germline V gene has CDR1 LNHNV and CDR2 YYDKDF (reference sequence). The CDR3 loop spans 16 amino acids. The ends lost 0 bases at V and 7 bases at J; junction bases unmatched: 10. The specimen was peripheral blood. The chain is built from TRBV15 and TRBJ2-7, with TRBD1 matching over 9 bases. The receptor's source is an older woman in a cohort sampled during active or convalescent COVID-19. CDR3 loop: CATSREPGQGRMEQYF. CDR3 DNA sequence: TGTGCCACCAGCAGAGAACCGGGACAGGGCAGGATGGAGCAGTACTTC.